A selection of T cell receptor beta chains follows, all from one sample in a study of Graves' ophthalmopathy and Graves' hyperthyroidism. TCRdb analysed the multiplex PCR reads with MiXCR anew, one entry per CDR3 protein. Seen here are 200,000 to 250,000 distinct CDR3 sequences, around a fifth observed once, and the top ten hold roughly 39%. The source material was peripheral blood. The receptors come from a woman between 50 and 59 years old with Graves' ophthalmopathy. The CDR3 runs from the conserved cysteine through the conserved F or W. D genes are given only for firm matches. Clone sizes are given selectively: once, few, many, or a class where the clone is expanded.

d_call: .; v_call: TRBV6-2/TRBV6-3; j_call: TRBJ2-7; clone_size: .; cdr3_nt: TGTGCCAGCACGACAGTCGACGGATGGGACGAGCAGTACTTC; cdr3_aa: CASTTVDGWDEQYF
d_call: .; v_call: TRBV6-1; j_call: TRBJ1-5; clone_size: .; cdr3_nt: TGTGCCAGCAGTGTGCAAGGGATTCTGCCCAGCAATCAGCCCCAGCATTTT; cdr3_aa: CASSVQGILPSNQPQHF
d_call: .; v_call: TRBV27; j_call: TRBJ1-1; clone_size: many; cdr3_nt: TGTGCCAGCAGCTTACTTCGGGATGAAACTGAAGCTTTCTTT; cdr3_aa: CASSLLRDETEAFF
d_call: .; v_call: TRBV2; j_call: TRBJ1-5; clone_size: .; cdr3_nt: TGTGCCAGCAGCCTGGACAACTATCAGCCCCAGCATTTT; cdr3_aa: CASSLDNYQPQHF
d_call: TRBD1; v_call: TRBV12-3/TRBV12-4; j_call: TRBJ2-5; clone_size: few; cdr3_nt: TGTGCCAGCAGGTCAGGGGGCGCGGGTTCAAAGACCCAGTACTTC; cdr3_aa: CASRSGGAGSKTQYF
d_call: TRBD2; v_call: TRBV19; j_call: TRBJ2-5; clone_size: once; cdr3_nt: TGTGCCAGTAGTATAGCAGCGGGAGAGATTCGGGAGACCCAGTACTTC; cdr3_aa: CASSIAAGEIRETQYF
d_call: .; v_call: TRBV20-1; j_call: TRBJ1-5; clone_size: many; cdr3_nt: TGCAGTGCTTCTACAGGATACAGCAATCAGCCCCAGCATTTT; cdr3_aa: CSASTGYSNQPQHF
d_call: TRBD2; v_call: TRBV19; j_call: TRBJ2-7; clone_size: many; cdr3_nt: TGTGCCAGTAGAACCGGGACTAGCGGTTACGAGCAGTACTTC; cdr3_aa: CASRTGTSGYEQYF
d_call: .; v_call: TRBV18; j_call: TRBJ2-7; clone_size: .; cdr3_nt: TGTGCCAGCTCACCAACAGCCGGAGCGTACGAGCAGTACTTC; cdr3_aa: CASSPTAGAYEQYF
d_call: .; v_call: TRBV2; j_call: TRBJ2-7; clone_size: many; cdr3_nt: TGTGCCAGCAGAGACGACAGGACATACGAGCAGTACTTC; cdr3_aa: CASRDDRTYEQYF
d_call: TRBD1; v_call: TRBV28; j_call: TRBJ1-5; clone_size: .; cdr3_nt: TGTGCCAGTCATCAACCGGACAGGGTGGAAGGTAGCAATCAGCCCCAGCATTTT; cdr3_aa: CASHQPDRVEGSNQPQHF
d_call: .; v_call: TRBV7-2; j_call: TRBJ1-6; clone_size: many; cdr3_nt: TGTGCCAGCAGCCCTCGCGGGTCTTCACCCCTCCACTTT; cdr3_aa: CASSPRGSSPLHF
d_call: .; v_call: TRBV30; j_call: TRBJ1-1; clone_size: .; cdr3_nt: TGTGCCTGGAGCTCTACGGAGAACACTGAAGCTTTCTTT; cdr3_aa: CAWSSTENTEAFF
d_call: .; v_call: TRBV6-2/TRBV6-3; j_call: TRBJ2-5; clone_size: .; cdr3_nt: TGTGCCAGCAGTTACCGGGGTCAAGAGACCCAGTACTTC; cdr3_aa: CASSYRGQETQYF
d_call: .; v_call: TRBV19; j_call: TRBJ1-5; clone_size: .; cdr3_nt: TGTGCCAGTAGGAGGGAGAGGAATCAGCCCCAGCATTTT; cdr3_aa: CASRRERNQPQHF
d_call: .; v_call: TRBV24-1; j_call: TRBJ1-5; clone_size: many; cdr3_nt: TGTGCCACCAGTGATTTGGAGGCGAATCAGCCCCAGCATTTT; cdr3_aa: CATSDLEANQPQHF
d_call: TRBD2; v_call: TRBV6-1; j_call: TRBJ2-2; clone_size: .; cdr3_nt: TGTGCCAGCAGTGAGGGGACTAGCGGGTACACCGGGGAGCTGTTTTTT; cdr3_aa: CASSEGTSGYTGELFF